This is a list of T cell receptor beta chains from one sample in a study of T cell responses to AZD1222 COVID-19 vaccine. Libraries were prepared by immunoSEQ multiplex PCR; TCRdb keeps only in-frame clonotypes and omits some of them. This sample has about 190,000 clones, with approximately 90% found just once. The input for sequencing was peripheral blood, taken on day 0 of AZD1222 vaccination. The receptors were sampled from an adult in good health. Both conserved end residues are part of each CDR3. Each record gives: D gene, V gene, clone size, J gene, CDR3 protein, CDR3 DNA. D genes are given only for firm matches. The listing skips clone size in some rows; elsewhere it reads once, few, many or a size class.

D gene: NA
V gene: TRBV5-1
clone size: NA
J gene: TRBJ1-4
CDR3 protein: CASSLKGDEKLFF
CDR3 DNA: TGCGCCAGCAGCTTGAAGGGGGATGAAAAACTGTTTTTT

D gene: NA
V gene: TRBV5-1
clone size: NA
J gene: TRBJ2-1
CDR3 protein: CASSLATHNEQFF
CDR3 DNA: TGCGCCAGCAGCTTGGCGACCCACAATGAGCAGTTCTTC

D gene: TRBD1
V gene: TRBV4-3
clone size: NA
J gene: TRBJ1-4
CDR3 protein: CASSPRPAGGEDEKLFF
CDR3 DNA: TGCGCCAGCAGCCCCCGCCCGGCAGGGGGCGAAGATGAAAAACTGTTTTTT

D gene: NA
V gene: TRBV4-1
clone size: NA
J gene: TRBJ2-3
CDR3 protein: CASSQDTAARADTQYF
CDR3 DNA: TGCGCCAGCAGCCAAGATACGGCGGCTAGGGCAGATACGCAGTATTTT

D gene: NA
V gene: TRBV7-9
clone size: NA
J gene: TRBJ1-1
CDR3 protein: CASSPISRNTEAFF
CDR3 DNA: TGTGCCAGCAGCCCAATATCAAGGAACACTGAAGCTTTCTTT

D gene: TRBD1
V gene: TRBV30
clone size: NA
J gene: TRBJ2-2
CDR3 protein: CAWSGPGQGAVNTGELFF
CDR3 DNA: TGTGCCTGGAGTGGCCCGGGACAGGGCGCTGTGAACACCGGGGAGCTGTTTTTT

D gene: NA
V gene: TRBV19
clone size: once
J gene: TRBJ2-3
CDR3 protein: CASRGSTDTQYF
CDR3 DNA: TGTGCCAGTAGGGGGAGCACAGATACGCAGTATTTT

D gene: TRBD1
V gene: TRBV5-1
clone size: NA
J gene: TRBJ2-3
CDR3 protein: CASSSNGQGTGTDTQYF
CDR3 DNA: TGCGCCAGCAGCAGCAACGGACAGGGGACAGGCACAGATACGCAGTATTTT

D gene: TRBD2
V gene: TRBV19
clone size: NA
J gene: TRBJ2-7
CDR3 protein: CASSIRTSVSYEQYF
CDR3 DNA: TGTGCCAGTAGTATTAGGACTAGCGTATCCTACGAGCAGTACTTC

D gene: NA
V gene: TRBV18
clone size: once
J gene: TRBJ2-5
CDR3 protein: CASSPKETQYF
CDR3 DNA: TGTGCCAGCTCACCAAAAGAGACCCAGTACTTC

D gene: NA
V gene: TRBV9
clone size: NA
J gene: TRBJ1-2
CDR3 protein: CASSVGGAGANYGYTF
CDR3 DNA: TGTGCCAGCAGCGTAGGGGGGGCTGGCGCTAACTATGGCTACACCTTC

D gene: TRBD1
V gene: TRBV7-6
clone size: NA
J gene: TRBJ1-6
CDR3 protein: CASSLRPLGDSSYNSPLHF
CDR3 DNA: TGTGCCAGCAGTCTTAGGCCCCTCGGGGACAGCTCCTATAATTCACCCCTCCACTTT

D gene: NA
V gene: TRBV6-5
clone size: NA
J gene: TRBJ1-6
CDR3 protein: CASTLVGGPNSPLHF
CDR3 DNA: TGTGCCAGCACCCTGGTAGGGGGGCCCAATTCACCCCTCCACTTT

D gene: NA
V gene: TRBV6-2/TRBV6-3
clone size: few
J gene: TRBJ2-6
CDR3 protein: CASSYESSGANVLTF
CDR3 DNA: TGTGCCAGCAGTTATGAGAGCTCTGGGGCCAACGTCCTGACTTTC

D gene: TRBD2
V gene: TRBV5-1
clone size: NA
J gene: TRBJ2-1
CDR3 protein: CASGALAGGLDEQFF
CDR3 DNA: TGCGCCAGCGGGGCCCTAGCGGGGGGGCTGGATGAGCAGTTCTTC

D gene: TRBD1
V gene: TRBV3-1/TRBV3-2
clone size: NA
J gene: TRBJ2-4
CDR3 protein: CASSPGQALAKNIQYF
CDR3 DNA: TGTGCCAGCAGCCCGGGACAGGCCCTAGCCAAAAACATTCAGTACTTC

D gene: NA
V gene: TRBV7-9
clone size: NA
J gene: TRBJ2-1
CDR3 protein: CACGWGGSYNEQFF
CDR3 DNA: TGTGCCTGCGGTTGGGGCGGGTCCTACAATGAGCAGTTCTTC

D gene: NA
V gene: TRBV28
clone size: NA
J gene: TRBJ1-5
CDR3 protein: CASSGHQPQHF
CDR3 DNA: TGTGCCAGCAGTGGACACCAGCCCCAGCATTTT

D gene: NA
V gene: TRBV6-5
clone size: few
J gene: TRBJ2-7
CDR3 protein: CASSYYQGLEQYF
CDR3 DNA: TGTGCCAGCAGTTACTATCAGGGATTGGAGCAGTACTTC

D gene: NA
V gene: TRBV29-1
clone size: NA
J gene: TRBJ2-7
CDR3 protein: CSVFSTGYEQYF
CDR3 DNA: TGCAGCGTTTTTTCGACAGGCTACGAGCAGTACTTC

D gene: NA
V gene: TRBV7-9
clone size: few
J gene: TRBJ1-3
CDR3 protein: CASSLGMGRPGNTIYF
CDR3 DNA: TGTGCCAGCAGCTTAGGGATGGGGAGGCCTGGAAACACCATATATTTT

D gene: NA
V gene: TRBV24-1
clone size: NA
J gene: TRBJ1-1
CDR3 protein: CATRGGAGTEAFF
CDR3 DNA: TGTGCCACCAGGGGGGGGGCTGGCACTGAAGCTTTCTTT

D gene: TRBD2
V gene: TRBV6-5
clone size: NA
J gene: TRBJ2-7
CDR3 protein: CAHKAGGGPYEQYF
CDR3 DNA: TGTGCACACAAGGCGGGGGGAGGCCCCTACGAGCAGTACTTC

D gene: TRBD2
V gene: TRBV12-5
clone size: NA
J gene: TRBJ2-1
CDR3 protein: CASGSLEGGPREQFF
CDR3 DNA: TGTGCTAGTGGTTCCCTAGAGGGAGGGCCTAGGGAGCAGTTCTTC

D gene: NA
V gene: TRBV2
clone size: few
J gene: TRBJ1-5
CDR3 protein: CASSDDGRNQPQHF
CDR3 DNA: TGTGCCAGCAGTGACGATGGGCGGAATCAGCCCCAGCATTTT

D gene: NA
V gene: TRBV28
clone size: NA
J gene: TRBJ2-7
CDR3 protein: CASSLPGYEQYF
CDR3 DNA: TGTGCCAGCAGTTTACCAGGGTACGAGCAGTACTTC

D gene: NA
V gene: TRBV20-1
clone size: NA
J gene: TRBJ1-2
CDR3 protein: CKADNPYGYTF
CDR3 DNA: TGCAAGGCGGACAACCCCTATGGCTACACCTTC

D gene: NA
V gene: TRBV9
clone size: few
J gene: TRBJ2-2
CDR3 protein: CASSGGNTGELFF
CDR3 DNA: TGTGCCAGCAGCGGGGGAAACACCGGGGAGCTGTTTTTT

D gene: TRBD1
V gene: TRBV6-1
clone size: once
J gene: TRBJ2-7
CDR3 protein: CATMFGTGGYEQYF
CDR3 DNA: TGTGCCACCATGTTCGGGACAGGGGGATACGAGCAGTACTTC

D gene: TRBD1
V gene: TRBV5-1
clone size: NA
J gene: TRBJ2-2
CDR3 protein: CASSHVGTGGTGELFF
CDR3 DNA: TGCGCCAGCAGCCACGTAGGTACAGGGGGCACCGGGGAGCTGTTTTTT

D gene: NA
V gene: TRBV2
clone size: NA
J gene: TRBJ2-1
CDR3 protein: CASAGLAYNEQFF
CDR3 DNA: TGTGCCAGCGCGGGACTCGCCTACAATGAGCAGTTCTTC